This record looks at one T cell receptor (beta chain) sequence and its context. This clonotype appeared many times. Its antigen is not yet known. Within one base of it there is no much larger clone, and no base qualities were kept. The data stem from a study of T cell repertoires in cytomegalovirus infection (dated by TCRdb to about 2019). Notes on the research overall: Donor HLA type was relevant to the analysis, as public TCR beta signatures indicated carriage of CMV infection together with the matching HLA type. The investigation overall reported the following: The ex vivo response was dominated by HLA-C-restricted CMV-specific TCR beta clonotypes, and the single most frequent clonotype in two of eight donors was supplied by these HLA-C-restricted clonotypes. In both this cohort and an independent cohort of more than 350 donors, the cumulative frequency of public TCR beta family members distinguished carriers of CMV infection plus the relevant HLA type.

Sequencing used an Illumina HiSeq 1500. TCRdb reran the public reads through fastp at Q25 and MiXCR, keeping productive beta chains. Rows merge per CDR3 protein into single entries with the most common DNA and genes. The sample table shows roughly 230,000 distinct CDR3 sequences, and approximately 17% are seen once. The ten most abundant clones make up roughly half of the sample. Measured from the cysteine to the phenylalanine, the CDR3 is 19 residues long. Of the read, only the CDR3 DNA is kept; its 57 bases are in frame from base 1. Trimming removed 5 bases from V and 0 bases from J; the gene matches leave 14 bases unexplained. CDR1 is given as SGHVS and CDR2 as FNYEAQ, both from the germline V gene.

The chain employs TRBV7-6 and TRBJ2-3; 10 junctional bases match TRBD1. The clonotype was recovered from a human donor in good health (CMV status not recorded). Some clones in this sample may be carry-over from other donors' samples. The sample consisted of CD8+ T cells from PBMCs. The sequence in DNA is TGTGCCAGCAGCACAATAACCGGGACAGGGGAAATTAGCACAGATACGCAGTATTTT. Its product reads: CASSTITGTGEISTDTQYF.